The 17 T cell receptor beta chains in this list originate from one sample, sequenced in a study of regulatory T cells in long-lasting Graves disease. In building TCR beta libraries, iRepertoire HTBI primers were used together with Arm-PCR of CDR3 regions. TCRdb reprocessed the multiplex PCR reads with MiXCR, giving one entry per CDR3 protein. The table has about 300,000 distinct CDR3 sequences, 15% to 20% seen once; the top ten hold about 39%. Time point in this sample: newly diagnosed GD, antithyroid drugs for less than 3 months. The TCR library was made from RNA that had been extracted from PBMCs in TRIzol. The material sequenced was peripheral blood mononuclear cells (PBMCs), taken at new diagnosis, from a patient treated with antithyroid drugs. The receptors were sampled from a female donor with Graves disease.

Comments on this clonotype: It is likely a read error, because the conserved phenylalanine at the end of the CDR3 is missing. The CDR3 coding sequence is TGTGCCAGCAGCCCGGCCCCCTACGAGCAGTACTTA. Encoded protein: CASSPAPYEQYL. The V gene is TRBV9, the J gene TRBJ2-7; D is unclear. The CDR3 is made up of 12 amino acids. Germline loops: CDR1 SGDLS, CDR2 YYNGEE. The V and J ends lost 4 bases and 2 bases respectively, with 7 bases between them.

This clonotype has ten or more counts. The J gene is TRBJ2-7, the V gene TRBV6-1; TRBD1 agrees at 7 bases. This CDR3 has 15 amino acids. The trim removed 6 bases at V and 4 bases at J, leaving 12 bases unmatched. The V gene's germline CDR1 is MNHNS and CDR2 SASEGT. As DNA, the CDR3 is TGTGCCAGCAGGGCCTGGACAGGAACGGCGTACGAGCAGTACTTC. Residues: CASRAWTGTAYEQYF.

J is TRBJ2-1 and V is TRBV24-1; 7 positions agree with TRBD2. V shed 5 bases, J shed 3 bases, and the junction held 3 bases outside the gene matches. The CDR3 is 14 amino acids. CDR1 and CDR2 from the germline V gene are KGHDR and SFDVKD. CDR3: CATSALADYNEQFF. The CDR3 DNA reads TGTGCCACCAGTGCTCTAGCGGACTACAATGAGCAGTTCTTC.

In its sample, this clonotype was seen many times. This CDR3 reads CASSRPGVPEGNTQYF. The DNA for the CDR3 is TGTGCCAGCAGTCGCCCAGGGGTTCCCGAAGGGAATACGCAGTATTTT. V is TRBV6-1 and J is TRBJ2-3; maybe TRBD1 (6 bases). Germline V lookup: CDR1 MNHNS, CDR2 SASEGT. CDR3 length: 16 amino acids. V lost 5 bases to trimming and J lost 7 bases, with 22 bases between them.

This clonotype was found many times. CDR3 nucleotide sequence: TGTGCCAGCAGTTTGTCCGGGACAGGGTACGAGCAGTACTTC. This sequence encodes CASSLSGTGYEQYF. The chain employs TRBV27 and TRBJ2-7; 9 bases are a match to TRBD1. CDR1 and CDR2 from the germline V gene are MNHEY and SMNVEV (reference sequence). The V and J ends lost 3 bases and 4 bases, in that order; junction bases with no gene match: 4. This CDR3 spans 14 amino acids.

There are a few counts of this clonotype. This may arise from a read error, as a much more abundant clone is one base away. This chain links TRBV2 with TRBJ2-1, with D tentatively TRBD2 (6 bases). The CDR3 loop spans 15 amino acids. Deletions cut 9 bases from V and 5 bases from J, with 20 bases between. Germline V CDR1 and CDR2: SNHLY, FYNNEI. CDR3 in DNA: TGTGCCAGAGAGGCCCCACGTGGGGGGAACAATGAGCAGTTCTTC. Translated, it gives CAREAPRGGNNEQFF.

A note on this clonotype: Possible read error: a much larger clone is one base away. The chain joins TRBV6-1 to TRBJ1-1; the D is unclear. The CDR3 consists of 13 residues. Germline V gene lookup returns CDR1 MNHNS and CDR2 SASEGT. Deletions cut 6 bases from V and 0 bases from J, with 8 bases between. In DNA, the CDR3 is TGTGCCAGCAGGAAAGGGATGAACACTGAAGCTTTCTTT. Protein product: CASRKGMNTEAFF.

This clonotype occurred many times. The chain employs TRBV7-8 and TRBJ2-5, with D perhaps TRBD2 (5 bases). This CDR3 has 16 amino acids. The germline CDR1 and CDR2 sequences are SGHVS and FQNEAQ. Trimming removed 4 bases at V and 1 base at J, with 16 bases between. The CDR3 sequence: CASSSAARAAQETQYF. CDR3 DNA sequence: TGTGCCAGCAGCTCCGCGGCGAGAGCGGCCCAAGAGACCCAGTACTTC.

This clonotype showed up just a few times. The V gene is TRBV29-1, the J gene TRBJ2-1; 11 bases line up with TRBD2. The length of the CDR3 is 13 residues. The J segment lost 9 bases and the V segment lost 6 bases, leaving 7 bases of the junction unmatched. Germline CDR1 is SQVTM and CDR2 is ANQGSEA. As DNA, the CDR3 is TGCAGCGTCTTAGCGGGAGGGCTCTCTGAGCAGTTCTTC. The encoded protein is CSVLAGGLSEQFF.

This clonotype was observed a few times. In DNA, the CDR3 is TGTGCCAGCAGTTTGCAGTCTGGCGGTAATTCACCCCTCCACTTT. Protein sequence: CASSLQSGGNSPLHF. V usage is TRBV12-3 or TRBV12-4 and J usage is TRBJ1-6; D remains ambiguous. CDR3 length: 15 residues. Trimming cost V 3 bases and J 6 bases, with 12 bases left between them.

The V call is TRBV4-2, the J call TRBJ2-1; no definite D call. The V end was cut by 4 bases, the J end by 2 bases, with 15 bases between. This CDR3 has 16 amino acids. CDR1 and CDR2 (germline): LGHNA, YNFKEQ. The CDR3 bases are TGTGCCAGCAGCCCACTAATGGCCTCAACCTACAATGAGCAGTTCTTC. It codes for CASSPLMASTYNEQFF.

This clonotype was observed at least ten times. This chain joins TRBV13 and TRBJ1-1; D possibly corresponds to TRBD1 (5 bases). The CDR3 totals 14 residues. Germline V gene sequence: CDR1 PRHDT, CDR2 FYEKMQ (reference sequence). Deletions cut 0 bases from V and 6 bases from J, with 11 bases between. The CDR3: CASSLGWGIAEAFF. CDR3 nucleotide sequence: TGTGCCAGCAGCTTAGGCTGGGGGATCGCTGAAGCTTTCTTT.

Of note for this clonotype: This may be a read error: a much more frequent sequence differs by one nucleotide. J is TRBJ2-3 and V is TRBV7-9, with 7 bases matching TRBD2. Germline CDR1 and CDR2: SEHNR and FQNEAQ (reference sequence). This CDR3 contains 17 residues. The J segment lost 2 bases and the V segment lost 5 bases, leaving 13 bases of the junction unmatched. CDR3 nucleotide sequence: TGTGCCAGCAGCCCGGACGGGCAGCGGGGAAACACAGATACGCAGTATTTT. As protein: CASSPDGQRGNTDTQYF.

This clonotype was found many times. The chain links TRBV30 to TRBJ1-2; D not resolved. From germline, CDR1 is GTSNPN and CDR2 SVGIG (reference sequence). The CDR3 runs to 13 residues. The germline V and J ends were trimmed by 5 bases and 8 bases, with 18 bases remaining between them. The CDR3 loop is CAWAPGVTRGYTF. The CDR3 nucleotides are TGTGCCTGGGCCCCTGGGGTGACAAGAGGCTACACCTTC. Based on the CDR3 plus reference TRBV30 and TRBJ1-2, the full variable domain is SQTIHQWPATLVQPVGSPLSLECTVEGTSNPNLYWYRQAAGRGLQLLFYSVGIGQISSEVPQNLSASRPQDRQFILSSKKLLLSDSGFYLCAWAPGVTRGYTFGSGTRLTVV.

This clonotype was recorded many times. The chain is built from TRBV29-1 and TRBJ2-3; D tentatively reads TRBD1 or TRBD2 (5 bases each). This CDR3 is 14 amino acids long. Trimming removed 3 bases from V and 3 bases from J, with 13 bases in between. The germline V gene encodes CDR1 SQVTM and CDR2 ANQGSEA. CDR3 in amino acids: CSVERAEGTDTQYF. CDR3 DNA sequence: TGCAGCGTTGAGAGGGCTGAGGGGACAGATACGCAGTATTTT.

This clonotype has ten or more counts. The J gene is TRBJ2-7, the V gene TRBV10-3; no reliable D call. The CDR3 has 14 amino acids. Germline V gene lookup returns CDR1 ENHRY and CDR2 SYGVKD. V was cut by 3 bases and J by 4 bases, with 13 bases left in between. CDR3 nucleotide sequence: TGTGCCATCAGTGAATATAAGGGTTCTTACGAGCAGTACTTC. Translating it yields CAISEYKGSYEQYF.

This clonotype showed up many times. V and J are TRBV12-3 or TRBV12-4 and TRBJ1-6; 8 nucleotides match TRBD1. There are 15 residues in the CDR3. J lost 5 bases, V lost 6 bases, and 6 bases had no gene match. CDR3 region: CASRRTGLNNSPLHF. CDR3 DNA sequence: TGTGCCAGCAGACGGACAGGGTTAAATAATTCACCCCTCCACTTT.